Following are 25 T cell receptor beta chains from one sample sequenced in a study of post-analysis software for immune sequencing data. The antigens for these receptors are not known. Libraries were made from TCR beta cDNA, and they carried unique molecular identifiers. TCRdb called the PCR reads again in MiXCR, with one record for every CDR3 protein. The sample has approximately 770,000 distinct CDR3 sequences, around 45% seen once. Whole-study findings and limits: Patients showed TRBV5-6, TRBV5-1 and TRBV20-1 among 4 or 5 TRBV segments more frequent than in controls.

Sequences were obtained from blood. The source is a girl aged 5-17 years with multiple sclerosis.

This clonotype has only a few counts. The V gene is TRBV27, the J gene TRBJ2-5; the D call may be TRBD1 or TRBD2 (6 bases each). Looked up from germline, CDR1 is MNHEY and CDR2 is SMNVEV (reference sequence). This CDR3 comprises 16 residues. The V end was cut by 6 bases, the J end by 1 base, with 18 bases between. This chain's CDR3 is CASSSRGPGPQETQYF. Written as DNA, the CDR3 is TGTGCCAGCAGCTCCCGGGGGCCGGGACCCCAAGAGACCCAGTACTTC.

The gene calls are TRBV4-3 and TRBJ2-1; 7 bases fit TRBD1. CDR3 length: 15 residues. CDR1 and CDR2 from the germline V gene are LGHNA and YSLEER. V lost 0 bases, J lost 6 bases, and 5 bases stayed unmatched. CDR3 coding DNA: TGCGCCAGCAGCCAAGAGGGTGACAGGGCCAATGAGCAGTTCTTC. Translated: CASSQEGDRANEQFF.

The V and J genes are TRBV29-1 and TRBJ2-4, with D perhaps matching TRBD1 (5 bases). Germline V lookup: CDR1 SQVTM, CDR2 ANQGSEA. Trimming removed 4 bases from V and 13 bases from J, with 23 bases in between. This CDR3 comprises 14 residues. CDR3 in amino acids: CSVVDPREIPEQYF. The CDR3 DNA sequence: TGCAGCGTTGTTGATCCCAGGGAAATACCGGAGCAGTACTTC.

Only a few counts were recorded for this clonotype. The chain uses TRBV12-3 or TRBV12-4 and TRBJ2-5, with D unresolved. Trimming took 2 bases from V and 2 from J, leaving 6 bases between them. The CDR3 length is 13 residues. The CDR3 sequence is CASSLRLQETQYF. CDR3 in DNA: TGTGCCAGCAGTTTACGGCTTCAAGAGACCCAGTACTTC.

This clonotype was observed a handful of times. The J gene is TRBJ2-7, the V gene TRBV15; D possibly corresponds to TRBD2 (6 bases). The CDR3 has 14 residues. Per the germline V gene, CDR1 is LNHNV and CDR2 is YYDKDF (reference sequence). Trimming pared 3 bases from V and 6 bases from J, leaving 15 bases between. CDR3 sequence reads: CATSRMLGGTEQYF. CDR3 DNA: TGTGCCACCAGCAGGATGCTGGGGGGTACCGAGCAGTACTTC.

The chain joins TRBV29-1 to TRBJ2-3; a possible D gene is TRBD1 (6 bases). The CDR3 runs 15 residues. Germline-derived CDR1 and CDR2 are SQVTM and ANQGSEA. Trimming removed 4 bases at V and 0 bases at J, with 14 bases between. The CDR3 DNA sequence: TGCAGCGTTGGAGCCAGGACAGTTAGCACAGATACGCAGTATTTT. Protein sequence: CSVGARTVSTDTQYF.

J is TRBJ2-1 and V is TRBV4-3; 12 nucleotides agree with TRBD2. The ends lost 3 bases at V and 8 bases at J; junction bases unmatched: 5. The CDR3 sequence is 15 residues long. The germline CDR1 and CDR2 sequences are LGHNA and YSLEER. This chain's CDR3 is CASSQRLAGEDEQFF. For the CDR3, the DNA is TGCGCCAGCAGCCAGAGACTAGCGGGAGAGGATGAGCAGTTCTTC.

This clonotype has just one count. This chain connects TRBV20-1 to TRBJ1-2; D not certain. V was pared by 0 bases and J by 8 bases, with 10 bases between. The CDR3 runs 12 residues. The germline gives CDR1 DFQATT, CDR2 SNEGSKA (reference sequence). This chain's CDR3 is CSARDVIGGYTF. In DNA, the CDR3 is TGCAGTGCTAGAGATGTAATAGGGGGCTACACCTTC.

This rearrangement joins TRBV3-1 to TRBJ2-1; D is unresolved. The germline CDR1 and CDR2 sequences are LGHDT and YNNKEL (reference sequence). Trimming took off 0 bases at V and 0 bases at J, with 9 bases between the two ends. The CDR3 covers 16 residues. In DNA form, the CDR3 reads TGTGCCAGCAGCCAAGAGTGGGGAATCTCCTACAATGAGCAGTTCTTC. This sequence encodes CASSQEWGISYNEQFF.

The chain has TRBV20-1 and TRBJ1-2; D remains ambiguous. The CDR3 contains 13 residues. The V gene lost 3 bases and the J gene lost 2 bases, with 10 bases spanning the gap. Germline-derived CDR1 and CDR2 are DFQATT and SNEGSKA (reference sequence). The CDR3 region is CSARPLSNYGYTF. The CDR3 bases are TGCAGTGCTAGGCCGCTCTCGAACTATGGCTACACCTTC.

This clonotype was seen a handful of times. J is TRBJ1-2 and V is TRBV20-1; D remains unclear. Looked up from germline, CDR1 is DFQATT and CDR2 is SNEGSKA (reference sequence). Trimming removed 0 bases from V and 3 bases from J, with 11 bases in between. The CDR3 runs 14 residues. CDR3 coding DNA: TGCAGTGCTAGAGATCTAGGGCGCCACTATGGCTACACCTTC. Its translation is CSARDLGRHYGYTF.

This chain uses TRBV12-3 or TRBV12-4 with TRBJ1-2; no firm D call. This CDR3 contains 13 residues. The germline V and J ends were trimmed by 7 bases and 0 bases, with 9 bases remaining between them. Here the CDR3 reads CASMASANYGYTF. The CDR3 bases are TGTGCCAGCATGGCGTCTGCTAACTATGGCTACACCTTC.

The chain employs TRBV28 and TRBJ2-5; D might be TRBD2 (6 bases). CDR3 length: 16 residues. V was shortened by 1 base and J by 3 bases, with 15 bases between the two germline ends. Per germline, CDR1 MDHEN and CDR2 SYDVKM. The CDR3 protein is CASSLLAASVKETQYF. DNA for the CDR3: TGTGCCAGCAGTTTATTGGCGGCTAGCGTTAAAGAGACCCAGTACTTC.

The CDR3 DNA follows: TGTGCCAGCAGTGAATGGGGCGGGGATAACGAGCAGTACTTC. Protein sequence: CASSEWGGDNEQYF. J is TRBJ2-7 and V is TRBV25-1; D possibly corresponds to TRBD2 (6 bases). Trimming cost V 1 base and J 5 bases, with 12 bases left between them. Germline V CDR1 and CDR2: MGHDK, SYGVNS. The CDR3 runs 14 residues.

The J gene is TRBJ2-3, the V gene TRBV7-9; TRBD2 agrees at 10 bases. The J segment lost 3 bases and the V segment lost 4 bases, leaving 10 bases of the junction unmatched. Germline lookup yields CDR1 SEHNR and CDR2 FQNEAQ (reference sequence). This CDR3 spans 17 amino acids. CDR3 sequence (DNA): TGTGCCAGCAGCTCCGGAGCGGGAGGGCCGGGAACAGATACGCAGTATTTT. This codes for CASSSGAGGPGTDTQYF.

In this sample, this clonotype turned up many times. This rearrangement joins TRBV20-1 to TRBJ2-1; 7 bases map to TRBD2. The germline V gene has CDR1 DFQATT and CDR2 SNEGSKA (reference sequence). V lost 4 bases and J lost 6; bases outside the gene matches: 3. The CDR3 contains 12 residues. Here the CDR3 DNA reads TGCAGTGCTAACCCTAGCGGCAATGAGCAGTTCTTC. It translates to CSANPSGNEQFF.

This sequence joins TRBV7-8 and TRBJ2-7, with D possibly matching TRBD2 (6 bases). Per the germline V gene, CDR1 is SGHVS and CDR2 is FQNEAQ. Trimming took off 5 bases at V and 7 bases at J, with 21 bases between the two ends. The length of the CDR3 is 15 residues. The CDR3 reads CASSLKAGPYNEQYF. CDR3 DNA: TGTGCCAGCAGCCTCAAGGCGGGGCCCTACAATGAGCAGTACTTC.

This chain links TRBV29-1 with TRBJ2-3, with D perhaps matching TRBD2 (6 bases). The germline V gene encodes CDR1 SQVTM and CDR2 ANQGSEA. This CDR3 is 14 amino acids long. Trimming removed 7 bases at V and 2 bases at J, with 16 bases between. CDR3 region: CSGRSRGDTDTQYF. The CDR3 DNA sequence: TGCAGCGGCCGCAGCCGCGGGGACACAGATACGCAGTATTTT.

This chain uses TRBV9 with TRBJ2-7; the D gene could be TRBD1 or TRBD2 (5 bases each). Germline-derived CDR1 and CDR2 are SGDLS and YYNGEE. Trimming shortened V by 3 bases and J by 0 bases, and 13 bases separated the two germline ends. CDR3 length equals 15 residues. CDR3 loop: CASSAGTASSYEQYF. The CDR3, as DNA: TGTGCCAGCAGCGCAGGGACCGCTAGCTCCTACGAGCAGTACTTC.

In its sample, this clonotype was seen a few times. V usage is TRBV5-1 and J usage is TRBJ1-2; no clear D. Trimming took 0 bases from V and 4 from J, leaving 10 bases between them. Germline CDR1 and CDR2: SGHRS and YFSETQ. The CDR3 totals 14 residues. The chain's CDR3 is CASSLGRVGYGYTF. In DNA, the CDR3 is TGCGCCAGCAGCTTGGGGCGGGTCGGCTATGGCTACACCTTC.

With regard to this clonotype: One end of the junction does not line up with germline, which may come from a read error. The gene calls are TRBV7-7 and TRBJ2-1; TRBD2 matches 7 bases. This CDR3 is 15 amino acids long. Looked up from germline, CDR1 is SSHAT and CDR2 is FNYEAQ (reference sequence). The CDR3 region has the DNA TGTGCTAGCAGCCCTGCTAGCGGAACGAGCGGGGAGCAGTTCTTC. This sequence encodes CASSPASGTSGEQFF. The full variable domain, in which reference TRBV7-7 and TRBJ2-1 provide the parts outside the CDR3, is GAGVSQSPRYKVTKRGQDVTLRCDPISSHATLYWYQQALGQGPEFLTYFNYEAQPDKSGLPSDRFSAERPEGSISTLTIQRTEQRDSAMYRCASSPASGTSGEQFFGPGTRLTVL.

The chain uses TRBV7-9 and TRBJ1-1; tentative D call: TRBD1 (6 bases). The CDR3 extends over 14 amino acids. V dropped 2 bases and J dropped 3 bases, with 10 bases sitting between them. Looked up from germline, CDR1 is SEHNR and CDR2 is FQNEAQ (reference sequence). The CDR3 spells CASSLSRGDTEAFF. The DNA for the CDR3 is TGTGCCAGCAGCTTATCTAGGGGGGACACTGAAGCTTTCTTT.

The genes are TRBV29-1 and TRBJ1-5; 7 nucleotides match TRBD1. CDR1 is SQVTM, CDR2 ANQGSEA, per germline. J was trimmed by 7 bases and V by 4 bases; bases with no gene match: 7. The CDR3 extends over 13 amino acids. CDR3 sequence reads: CSVGDSHGQPQHF. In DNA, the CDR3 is TGCAGCGTTGGGGACAGTCATGGGCAGCCCCAGCATTTT.

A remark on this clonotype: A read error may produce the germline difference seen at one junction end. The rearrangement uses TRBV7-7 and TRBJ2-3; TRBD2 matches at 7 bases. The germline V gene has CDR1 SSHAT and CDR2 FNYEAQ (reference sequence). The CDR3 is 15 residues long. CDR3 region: CASSLLGQAGDAQYF. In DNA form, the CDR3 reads TGTGCTAGCAGCCTTCTTGGCCAGGCGGGGGATGCGCAGTATTTT.

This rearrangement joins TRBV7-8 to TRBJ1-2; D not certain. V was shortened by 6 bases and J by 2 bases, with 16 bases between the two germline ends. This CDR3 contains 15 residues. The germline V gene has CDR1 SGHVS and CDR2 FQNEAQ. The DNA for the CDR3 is TGTGCCAGCAGTATAGGAATTACCACCAACTATGGCTACACCTTC. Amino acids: CASSIGITTNYGYTF.